Listed here are 4 T cell receptor beta chains from one sample, sequenced in a study of blood T cell repertoires in COVID-19. Generated by immunoSEQ multiplex PCR, the TCRdb table keeps only in-frame clones and is missing some. The sample contains under 200,000 clones, around three quarters of which appear only once. Input material: peripheral blood. These receptors originate from a man in his sixties or seventies with active or convalescent COVID-19.

This rearrangement joins TRBV5-4 to TRBJ2-3, with D perhaps TRBD1 (6 bases). The V gene's germline CDR1 is SGHNT and CDR2 YYREEE (reference sequence). The CDR3 has 16 residues. Between the trimmed V and J ends, which lost 5 bases and 3 bases, there was a span of 19 bases. The CDR3 DNA reads TGTGCCAGCAGTCGAACCAACAGGGTTAGAACAGATACGCAGTATTTT. Translated: CASSRTNRVRTDTQYF.

The chain combines TRBV18 with TRBJ1-2; 10 bases fit TRBD1. CDR3 length: 16 amino acids. Unmatched junction bases numbered 14, after V lost 6 bases and J lost 7 bases. Germline CDR1 reads KGHSH; CDR2 reads LQKENI. CDR3 coding DNA: TGTGCCAGCTCCCCCGCCCCCGGGACAGGGGATGTTGGCTACACCTTC. Its translation: CASSPAPGTGDVGYTF.

The count of this clone is one. The chain uses TRBV7-6 and TRBJ2-7; a possible D gene is TRBD2 (5 bases). The CDR3 consists of 16 residues. The germline CDR1 and CDR2 sequences are SGHVS and FNYEAQ. The V end lost 2 bases, the J end lost 2 bases, and 16 bases lay between the germline ends. CDR3 amino acids: CASSLLPEGGPYEQYF. In DNA form, the CDR3 reads TGTGCCAGCAGCTTACTCCCCGAGGGCGGCCCCTACGAGCAGTACTTC.

V usage is TRBV7-9 and J usage is TRBJ2-5, with TRBD2 matching 10 bases. This CDR3 spans 14 amino acids. V shed 5 bases, J shed 4 bases, and the junction held 4 bases outside the gene matches. The germline V gene has CDR1 SEHNR and CDR2 FQNEAQ (reference sequence). The DNA of the CDR3 is TGTGCCAGCAGCGCTAGCGGGAGAGGAGAGACCCAGTACTTC. Translating it yields CASSASGRGETQYF.